A selection of T cell receptor beta chains follows, all from one sample in a study of tumor and adjacent non-tumor tissue in lung cancer. TCRdb reprocessed the multiplex PCR reads via MiXCR and lists one record per CDR3 protein. The data show more than 75,000 distinct CDR3 sequences, roughly 76% seen once. The sample comprised lung tumor tissue. The receptors were gathered from a woman aged 45-59 years with non-small cell lung cancer. Both conserved end residues are trimmed from each CDR3.

V,J,CDR3
TRBV20-1,TRBJ2-1,STRDWGGAGGKRYNEQF
TRBV4-2,TRBJ1-4,VSSQYWDLNEKLF
TRBV6-6,TRBJ2-1,ARSYPGSRNEKF
TRBV24-1,TRBJ2-5,ATSDSNKGASETQY
TRBV20-1,TRBJ2-7,SVRIAAGTYEQY
TRBV6-6,TRBJ2-7,ASRYSTSGSYEQY
TRBV11-1,TRBJ2-7,ASSLGGNYEQY
TRBV11-2,TRBJ2-1,ASSLEGLALYNEQF
TRBV28,TRBJ2-2,ASRPTNIEELF
TRBV20-1,TRBJ2-2,SATPKGSLGAGELF
TRBV29-1,TRBJ2-7,NIAIRDETYEQY
TRBV29-1,TRBJ2-3,ISTGSVADTQY
TRBV20-1,TRBJ2-3,STSSRQGAVAGVTSTDTQY
TRBV20-1,TRBJ2-5,SAPPGESRQETQY
TRBV10-3,TRBJ2-1,TISEFGLAGGSEQF
TRBV29-1,TRBJ1-2,NVEEFGAVY
TRBV29-1,TRBJ2-5,SGRLTPETQY
TRBV24-1,TRBJ2-1,ATSKASSRSYIEQF
TRBV20-1,TRBJ2-1,CANPSCAYNEQF
TRBV20-1,TRBJ1-5,SAQDEGRAGNQPQH
TRBV4-3,TRBJ2-6,AGSQDAGLSGANVLT
TRBV10-2,TRBJ2-7,ASSEDGYEQY
TRBV11-2,TRBJ2-7,ANSTDRGYEQY
TRBV7-3,TRBJ1-1,ASSPPWKKAF
TRBV29-1,TRBJ1-2,SVEVEGVDYGYT
TRBV20-1,TRBJ2-7,SAEDRFVSYEQY
TRBV11-2,TRBJ2-5,ASSLEQLQEPQY
TRBV10-3,TRBJ2-1,AISELPGLAGGGSYNEQL
TRBV11-2,TRBJ2-1,VSMRLPDEQL
TRBV20-1,TRBJ2-2,SARGQGALGWLF
TRBV20-1,TRBJ2-1,SASGADYLEQF
TRBV29-1,TRBJ1-3,RVNSGSASGNTIY
TRBV6-5,TRBJ2-3,ASSRTGRDINTQY
TRBV20-1,TRBJ2-1,GVTRLASNEQF
TRBV20-1,TRBJ2-7,SARSVERLPYEHY
TRBV29-1,TRBJ2-1,SVELPAGPRDERS
TRBV28,TRBJ1-1,ASSLSGGLTEGI
TRBV20-1,TRBJ2-1,SVRDNSGLAAFTYYNEQF
TRBV11-2,TRBJ2-2,VSSLFLRPNIGELF
TRBV15,TRBJ2-2,ATTRDQGSGELF
TRBV20-1,TRBJ2-1,SGRDSSHPGYNEKF
TRBV28,TRBJ2-7,ASSWISGSYEEY